Listed below are T cell receptor beta chains from one sample, sequenced in a study of T cells after yellow fever vaccination. Each CDR3 protein is one row after TCRdb ran MiXCR on the 5' RACE reads. The sample gives 150,000 to 200,000 distinct CDR3 sequences, 8% to 13% of which show up once; 35% to 45% is in the top ten. The sequenced sample was CD8+ T cells sorted from PBMCs, obtained 15 days after the yellow fever booster vaccination. The source is a young man who received the YFV17D yellow fever vaccine. Each CDR3 is given with its conserved first and last residue. The size entry is marked missing in some rows and otherwise reads once, few, many or a size class.

TRBJ2-7 | 13 | TRBV7-8 | many | CASSPGLPYEQYF
TRBJ1-3 | 18 | TRBV2 | NA | CASSPSSGLDSRGNTIYF
TRBJ2-1 | 14 | TRBV7-9 | few | CASSHRDRPNEQFF
TRBJ1-5 | 16 | TRBV25-1 | NA | CASSEGLQGSNQPQHF
TRBJ2-1 | 14 | TRBV7-9 | NA | CASSLGRSHNEQFF
TRBJ1-5 | 17 | TRBV7-9 | NA | CASSPGTGAVRNQPQHF
TRBJ1-2 | 13 | TRBV11-2 | NA | CASSYVEGGGYTF
TRBJ2-7 | 16 | TRBV30 | NA | CAWSALSVDRAYEQYF
TRBJ1-3 | 14 | TRBV6-5 | NA | CASSYGGSGNTIYF
TRBJ2-1 | 16 | TRBV7-2 | NA | CASSLVRGAAYNEQFF
TRBJ1-2 | 14 | TRBV5-6 | NA | CASSLAGGSGGYTF
TRBJ2-1 | 16 | TRBV6-5 | NA | CASSPLPLAEYNEQFF
TRBJ2-3 | 15 | TRBV5-1 | few | CASTLGQGGTDTQYF
TRBJ1-1 | 13 | TRBV6-5 | few | CASGNRGNTEAFF
TRBJ2-7 | 15 | TRBV5-1 | few | CASSSLSGGAGEQYF
TRBJ2-5 | 14 | TRBV7-8 | many | CASSLDQVSETQYF
TRBJ2-1 | 17 | TRBV7-3 | few | CASAPNAVTNSYNEQFF
TRBJ2-7 | 10 | TRBV12-3/TRBV12-4 | few | CASTPYEQYF
TRBJ2-1 | 15 | TRBV3-1 | few | CASSPWKGAYNEQFF
TRBJ1-4 | 13 | TRBV5-6 | NA | CASSLGGTEKLFF
TRBJ1-5 | 14 | TRBV15 | few | CATSRARSKGPQHF
TRBJ2-5 | 17 | TRBV24-1 | many | CATSDNIRGQGNETQYF
TRBJ2-3 | 17 | TRBV12-3/TRBV12-4 | NA | CASSLEGLAGGYDTQYF
TRBJ2-5 | 16 | TRBV10-3 | NA | CAISEGLARGWETQYF
TRBJ2-2 | 16 | TRBV7-2 | few | CASALGPAFNTGELFF
TRBJ2-3 | 14 | TRBV4-3 | few | CASSHAGTESTQYF
TRBJ2-1 | 16 | TRBV20-1 | NA | CSAYPLLAGGYNEQFF
TRBJ1-2 | 15 | TRBV12-3/TRBV12-4 | many | CASSPPSGQGWGYTF
TRBJ1-2 | 15 | TRBV4-3 | many | CASSQDFGDSYGYTF
TRBJ1-4 | 12 | TRBV7-6 | NA | CASSSANEKLFF
TRBJ2-1 | 14 | TRBV29-1 | many | CSVSLAGINNEQFF
TRBJ2-1 | 16 | TRBV7-6 | few | CASSLSLQSSYNEQFF
TRBJ2-7 | 13 | TRBV20-1 | few | CSASPDRGNEQYF
TRBJ2-1 | 15 | TRBV5-1 | few | CASSLKAGGYNEQFF
TRBJ2-7 | 13 | TRBV12-5 | NA | CASVSGRSYEQYF
TRBJ2-7 | 13 | TRBV6-2/TRBV6-3 | many | CASTTTSGFEQYF
TRBJ2-1 | 15 | TRBV4-1 | NA | CASSQRPGQVDEQFF
TRBJ1-5 | 18 | TRBV7-8 | many | CASSLFQHRGSRRGPQHF